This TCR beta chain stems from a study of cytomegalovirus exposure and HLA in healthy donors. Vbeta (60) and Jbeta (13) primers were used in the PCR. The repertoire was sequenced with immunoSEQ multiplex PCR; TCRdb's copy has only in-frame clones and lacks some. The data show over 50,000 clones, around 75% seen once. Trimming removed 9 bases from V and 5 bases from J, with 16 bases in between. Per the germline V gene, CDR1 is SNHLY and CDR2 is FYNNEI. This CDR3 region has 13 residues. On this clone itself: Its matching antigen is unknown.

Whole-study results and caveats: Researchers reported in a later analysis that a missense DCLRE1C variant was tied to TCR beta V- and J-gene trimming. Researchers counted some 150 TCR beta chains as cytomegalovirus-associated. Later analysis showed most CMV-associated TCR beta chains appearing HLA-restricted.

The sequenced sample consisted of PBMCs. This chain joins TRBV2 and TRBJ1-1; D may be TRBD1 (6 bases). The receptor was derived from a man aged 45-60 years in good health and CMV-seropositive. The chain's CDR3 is CASNYRVWTEAFF. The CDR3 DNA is TGTGCCAGTAATTACAGGGTATGGACTGAAGCTTTCTTT.